This T cell receptor beta chain was sequenced during a study of shared T cell receptors in the human thymus. Assay used: immunoSEQ multiplex PCR; TCRdb lists only in-frame clones, some missing. The data contain some 700,000 clones, 70% to 90% of them singletons. Germline CDR1 reads MGHRA; CDR2 reads YSYEKL. This CDR3 spans 13 amino acids. The V gene lost 4 bases and the J gene lost 2 bases, with 9 bases spanning the gap. These data also formed part of another study, on human thymus T cells.

The sequence was obtained from a girl under two years old with a congenital heart defect. The V and J genes are TRBV4-1 and TRBJ2-7, with D possibly TRBD1 on 6 matching bases. Sequenced input: thymocytes. The CDR3 DNA reads TGCGCCAGCAGCCCGGGGACAACCTACGAGCAGTACTTC. Its protein is CASSPGTTYEQYF.